This section outlines one T cell receptor beta chain sequence together with its context. As yet, its antigen is unknown. The sample belongs to a study of cytomegalovirus exposure and HLA in healthy donors. 60 Vbeta and 13 Jbeta primers were used in PCR. Some clones are missing from TCRdb's copy, which holds only in-frame ones; the method was immunoSEQ multiplex PCR. The sample holds approximately 270,000 clones, 75% to 85% seen once. Overall study findings and caveats: The productive fraction for most TCR beta V segments was about 87% or about 30% in an earlier analysis. Rarity marked most TCR sequences, yet some public TCRs occurred in many donors. The investigators catalogued 164 TCR beta chains as cytomegalovirus-associated. Highly shared sequence variants in one cluster were likely a sequencing artifact.

Germline V gene sequence: CDR1 GTSNPN, CDR2 SVGIG (reference sequence). CDR3 size: 14 residues. Trimming cost V 1 base and J 3 bases; bases outside gene matches: 5. The material sequenced was PBMCs. The chain carries TRBV30 and TRBJ2-7, with TRBD2 matching 8 bases. The sequence was obtained from a girl between 2 and 10 years old in good health and CMV-seronegative. As DNA, the CDR3 is TGTGCCTGGAGTGGCGCGGGGGGCTACTACGAGCAGTACTTC. Encoded protein: CAWSGAGGYYEQYF.